The 6 T cell receptor beta chains reported below all come from one sample, sequenced in a study of blood T cell repertoires in COVID-19. Only in-frame clones appear in the TCRdb table, and some are missing; sequencing was by immunoSEQ multiplex PCR. The data show hundreds of thousands of clones, with 88% seen just once and under 4.5% held by the top ten. Sequencing used peripheral blood. These receptors originate from a woman aged 50 to 60 with active or convalescent COVID-19.

This clone showed up just once. The chain joins TRBV5-1 to TRBJ2-3; 7 nucleotides align to TRBD1. CDR3 length: 14 amino acids. Germline lookup yields CDR1 SGHRS and CDR2 YFSETQ. J lost 4 bases, V lost 5 bases, and 7 bases had no gene match. The CDR3 region is CASRPGQPADTQYF. The CDR3 coding sequence is TGCGCCAGCAGGCCGGGACAGCCAGCAGATACGCAGTATTTT.

V usage is TRBV10-3 and J usage is TRBJ2-5; D might be TRBD1 (7 bases). Germline V gene lookup returns CDR1 ENHRY and CDR2 SYGVKD. This CDR3 contains 14 residues. The CDR3 nucleotides are TGTGTCACATCGGGGGACAGAGACCAAGAGACCCAGTACTTC. Translation: CVTSGDRDQETQYF.

The gene calls are TRBV27 and TRBJ2-1; 10 nucleotides agree with TRBD2. The CDR3 has 16 amino acids. V was clipped by 5 bases and J by 8 bases; unmatched bases: 12. Germline loops: CDR1 MNHEY, CDR2 SMNVEV (reference sequence). The CDR3 is CASSPEAGGNFYEQFF. The DNA for the CDR3 is TGTGCCAGCAGTCCAGAAGCGGGAGGGAACTTCTATGAGCAGTTCTTC.

The chain joins TRBV15 to TRBJ1-5, with TRBD1 matching over 9 bases. V dropped 3 bases and J dropped 4; count of bases not matched to a gene: 10. Per the germline V gene, CDR1 is LNHNV and CDR2 is YYDKDF (reference sequence). The CDR3 sequence is 17 residues long. The CDR3 nucleotides read TGTGCCACCAGCAGCCCGGGACAGGGAGGTTGGAATCAGCCCCAGCATTTT. As protein: CATSSPGQGGWNQPQHF.

The rearrangement links TRBV5-4 to TRBJ2-7, with TRBD2 matching 12 bases. The V gene end was trimmed by 1 base and the J gene end by 6 bases; junction bases not matched to a gene: 8. The length of the CDR3 is 16 residues. In germline, CDR1 is SGHNT, CDR2 YYREEE (reference sequence). CDR3 bases: TGTGCCAGCAGCTTGCCGTCTAGCGGGAGGGTAAGCGAGCAGTACTTC. It codes for CASSLPSSGRVSEQYF. Full variable domain (rest looked up from reference TRBV5-4 and TRBJ2-7): ETGVTQSPTHLIKTRGQQVTLRCSSQSGHNTVSWYQQALGQGPQFIFQYYREEENGRGNFPPRFSGLQFPNYSSELNVNALELDDSALYLCASSLPSSGRVSEQYFGPGTRLTVT.

The chain uses TRBV7-2 and TRBJ2-3; 9 bases match TRBD2. J gave up 4 bases and V 5 bases, and 7 bases lay outside the gene matches. Germline V gene sequence: CDR1 SGHTA, CDR2 FQGNSA. The CDR3 loop spans 15 amino acids. The CDR3 reads CASSGRGGDADTQYF. Written as DNA, the CDR3 is TGTGCCAGCAGCGGGCGGGGGGGCGACGCAGATACGCAGTATTTT.